The clone carrying this T cell receptor (beta chain) was detected ten times or more. The junction differs from germline at one of its ends, possibly a read error. This sample was included in a study of T cells in Graves' hyperthyroidism and ophthalmopathy. The CDR3 runs to 19 residues. CDR1 and CDR2 (germline): SGHAT, FQNNGV. Amplification yielded TCR beta CDR3 regions, with RNA transcripts as the source. The HTBI primer set drove a first-round RT-PCR of the TCR CDR3. MiXCR was run by TCRdb on the multiplex PCR reads, yielding one entry per CDR3 protein. Of 300,000 to 350,000 distinct CDR3 sequences in the sample, around 16% are singletons; the top ten hold roughly a third.

Sequencing used blood. The V and J genes are TRBV11-2 and TRBJ2-2, with a possible D match to TRBD1 (6 bases). The TCR was taken from a man aged 30 to 39 with Graves' hyperthyroidism. This CDR3 is CASSFFPSYREVNAGELFF. CDR3 nucleotide sequence: TGTGCCAGCAGCTTTTTCCCATCGTACAGGGAAGTGAACGCCGGGGAGCTGTTTTTT.